A single sample is the source of the 27 T cell receptor beta chains below, sequenced in a study of radiation and T cells in renal cell carcinoma. TCRdb's copy holds only in-frame clones and misses some; the assay was immunoSEQ multiplex PCR. The profile shows 140,000 to 150,000 clones, 75% to 90% of them singletons. The time point denotes: blood 4 weeks post-SBRT, at nephrectomy. Specified treatment: 15 Gy SBRT to primary tumor, nephrectomy 4 weeks later. Sequencing was performed on blood, taken from a patient whose treatment included radiotherapy and nephrectomy. Source of these receptors: a woman aged 45 to 65 with renal cell carcinoma.

The chain employs TRBV9 and TRBJ2-1; 9 positions agree with TRBD2. Germline V gene lookup returns CDR1 SGDLS and CDR2 YYNGEE. The CDR3 totals 15 residues. V dropped 0 bases and J dropped 4; count of bases not matched to a gene: 2. CDR3 in amino acids: CASSVGAGGYNEQFF. The CDR3 DNA is TGTGCCAGCAGCGTAGGAGCGGGAGGTTACAATGAGCAGTTCTTC.

This chain links TRBV2 with TRBJ1-5; possibly TRBD1 for D (5 bases). This CDR3 is built from 14 residues. Trimming took 7 bases from V and 5 from J, leaving 15 bases between them. Germline-derived CDR1 and CDR2 are SNHLY and FYNNEI. The CDR3 region is CASIGGSGDQPQHF. The CDR3 coding sequence is TGTGCCAGCATTGGAGGCTCGGGGGATCAGCCCCAGCATTTT.

The chain couples TRBV9 to TRBJ2-1, with no clear D. Trimming stripped 0 bases from V and 2 bases from J, with 9 bases between. The CDR3 length is 15 residues. Germline lookup yields CDR1 SGDLS and CDR2 YYNGEE. For the CDR3, the DNA is TGTGCCAGCAGCGTAGGTTTTGGCCCCTACAATGAGCAGTTCTTC. The encoded protein is CASSVGFGPYNEQFF.

The V gene is TRBV19, the J gene TRBJ1-1; the D gene is possibly TRBD1 (6 bases). The germline V gene has CDR1 LNHDA and CDR2 SQIVND (reference sequence). Trimming removed 7 bases from V and 4 bases from J, with 16 bases in between. This CDR3 contains 14 residues. The CDR3 region is CASTLDSRVTEAFF. CDR3 DNA: TGTGCCAGTACCTTGGACAGCCGAGTCACTGAAGCTTTCTTT. Full variable domain (missing parts from reference TRBV19 and TRBJ1-1): DGGITQSPKYLFRKEGQNVTLSCEQNLNHDAMYWYRQDPGQGLRLIYYSQIVNDFQKGDIAEGYSVSREKKESFPLTVTSAQKNPTAFYLCASTLDSRVTEAFFGQGTRLTVV.

This chain joins TRBV25-1 and TRBJ2-1; no reliable D call. This CDR3 is built from 14 residues. Looked up from germline, CDR1 is MGHDK and CDR2 is SYGVNS. V lost 0 bases and J lost 2, with 5 bases in between. CDR3 coding DNA: TGTGCCAGCAGTGAATACGAGCCCTACAATGAGCAGTTCTTC. It translates to CASSEYEPYNEQFF.

This clone has just a few counts. This chain uses TRBV4-3 with TRBJ1-4; D gene uncertain. Between the trimmed V and J ends, which lost 4 bases and 8 bases, there was a span of 14 bases. This CDR3 spans 14 amino acids. The germline CDR1 and CDR2 sequences are LGHNA and YSLEER. In DNA form, the CDR3 reads TGCGCCAGCAGCCCGGGGAACAGCCGCGAAAAACTGTTTTTT. Its protein is CASSPGNSREKLFF.

The chain has TRBV7-2 and TRBJ2-1; possibly TRBD1 or TRBD2 for D (5 bases each). With 0 bases removed from V and 6 bases from J, the gap between germline ends came to 12 bases. Germline V gives CDR1 SGHTA, CDR2 FQGNSA. This CDR3 is built from 15 residues. The CDR3 protein is CASSLAMGVFNEQFF. CDR3 DNA: TGTGCCAGCAGCTTAGCTATGGGGGTCTTCAATGAGCAGTTCTTC.

This chain uses TRBV7-9 with TRBJ2-7; 8 nucleotides align to TRBD2. The CDR3 contains 14 residues. With V trimmed by 6 bases and J by 3 bases, 7 bases remained unmatched. Germline V CDR1 and CDR2: SEHNR, FQNEAQ (reference sequence). CDR3 DNA: TGTGCCAGCAGTAAGGGGACTAGTCTCTACGAGCAGTACTTC. Translated, it gives CASSKGTSLYEQYF.

The chain has TRBV19 and TRBJ1-5, with 10 bases aligning to TRBD1. The trim removed 7 bases at V and 4 bases at J, leaving 7 bases unmatched. The CDR3 has 15 amino acids. The V gene's germline CDR1 is LNHDA and CDR2 SQIVND (reference sequence). The CDR3 sequence is CASNFRDRGNQPQHF. The CDR3 nucleotides read TGTGCCAGTAACTTCCGGGACAGGGGAAATCAGCCCCAGCATTTT.

The chain joins TRBV7-9 to TRBJ1-2; 7 bases align to TRBD1. This CDR3 has 19 amino acids. V shed 3 bases, J shed 10 bases, and the junction held 26 bases outside the gene matches. Germline lookup yields CDR1 SEHNR and CDR2 FQNEAQ (reference sequence). DNA for the CDR3: TGTGCCAGCAGCTTTTTTGATACCCTAACGGGACAGAACGCGGATGACTACACCTTC. Protein: CASSFFDTLTGQNADDYTF.

The genes are TRBV19 and TRBJ2-5; TRBD1 might be the D (6 bases). The CDR3 consists of 14 residues. V was trimmed by 2 bases and J by 5 bases, leaving 12 bases between them. CDR1 LNHDA and CDR2 SQIVND come from the germline V gene (reference sequence). CDR3 residues: CASSITTGTETQYF. CDR3 in DNA: TGTGCCAGTAGTATAACTACAGGGACCGAGACCCAGTACTTC.

V usage is TRBV6-5 and J usage is TRBJ2-1; 10 bases fit TRBD2. The germline V gene has CDR1 MNHEY and CDR2 SVGAGI. There are 16 residues in the CDR3. The junction had 5 bases not matched to a gene; V was cut back by 1 base and J by 5 bases. The CDR3 loop is CASSYYSGRRNNEQFF. The CDR3 bases are TGTGCCAGCAGTTACTATAGCGGGAGGAGGAACAATGAGCAGTTCTTC.

The V call is TRBV5-8, the J call TRBJ1-6, with TRBD1 identical over 11 bases. The CDR3 is made up of 15 amino acids. Trimming cost V 3 bases and J 6 bases; bases outside gene matches: 2. The germline CDR1 and CDR2 sequences are SGHTS and YDEGEE. The CDR3 region is CASSSGTGGNSPLHF. As DNA, the CDR3 is TGTGCCAGCAGCTCCGGGACAGGGGGTAATTCACCCCTCCACTTT.

The V gene is TRBV27, the J gene TRBJ1-6, with unresolved D. Germline V gene data show CDR1 as MNHEY and CDR2 as SMNVEV (reference sequence). The CDR3 has 15 amino acids. Trimming took 5 bases from V and 5 from J, leaving 13 bases between them. The CDR3 region is CASSDRGKNNSPLHF. CDR3 in DNA: TGTGCCAGCAGTGACCGAGGAAAGAATAATTCACCCCTCCACTTT.

The chain employs TRBV4-3 and TRBJ2-1, with TRBD2 matching 15 bases. V was clipped by 0 bases and J by 7 bases; unmatched bases: 7. The CDR3 length is 18 residues. The germline V gene has CDR1 LGHNA and CDR2 YSLEER. CDR3 sequence: CASSQDEGGTSGRNEQFF. In DNA form, the CDR3 reads TGCGCCAGCAGCCAAGATGAGGGGGGGACTAGCGGGAGGAATGAGCAGTTCTTC.

V and J are TRBV10-3 and TRBJ2-2; D is perhaps TRBD1 (5 bases). Germline-derived CDR1 and CDR2 are ENHRY and SYGVKD. This CDR3 has 15 residues. The V gene lost 4 bases and the J gene lost 4 bases, with 13 bases spanning the gap. The CDR3 here is CAISASEDITGELFF. Here the CDR3 DNA reads TGTGCCATCAGTGCATCCGAGGACATCACCGGGGAGCTGTTTTTT.

This clone was observed a single time. The CDR3 reads CASSENRGNYGYTF. DNA of the CDR3: TGTGCCAGCAGTGAGAACAGGGGGAACTATGGCTACACCTTC. V is TRBV2 and J is TRBJ1-2, with TRBD1 matching over 8 bases. The CDR3 contains 14 residues. V shed 3 bases and J 2 bases; nucleotides not matched to a gene: 2. Germline V gene lookup returns CDR1 SNHLY and CDR2 FYNNEI. The full variable domain, in which reference TRBV2 and TRBJ1-2 provide the parts outside the CDR3, is EPEVTQTPSHQVTQMGQEVILRCVPISNHLYFYWYRQILGQKVEFLVSFYNNEISEKSEIFDDQFSVERPDGSNFTLKIRSTKLEDSAMYFCASSENRGNYGYTFGSGTRLTVV.

This clone appeared a few times. V is TRBV19 and J is TRBJ2-1; TRBD2 matches at 8 bases. The CDR3 extends over 14 amino acids. Trimming took 5 bases from V and 7 from J; bases not matched to a gene: 7. CDR1 is LNHDA, CDR2 SQIVND, per germline (reference sequence). CDR3: CASSPGTSQNEQFF. CDR3 DNA sequence: TGTGCCAGTAGTCCGGGGACTAGTCAAAATGAGCAGTTCTTC.

This clone was counted only a few times. The chain recombines TRBV30 with TRBJ1-1, with D hard to call. The V end was cut by 0 bases, the J end by 11 bases, with 13 bases between. Germline V gene data show CDR1 as GTSNPN and CDR2 as SVGIG (reference sequence). The CDR3 is 12 residues long. CDR3 sequence: CAWSVPGFGAFF. The DNA of the CDR3 is TGTGCCTGGAGTGTACCCGGTTTTGGGGCTTTCTTT.

The chain joins TRBV19 to TRBJ2-3; no definite D call. This CDR3 comprises 12 residues. Germline V gene lookup returns CDR1 LNHDA and CDR2 SQIVND (reference sequence). V gave up 5 bases and J gave up 3 bases, with 6 bases separating them. The DNA of the CDR3 is TGTGCCAGTAGTCAAGCTACAGATACGCAGTATTTT. This translates into CASSQATDTQYF. Filled out from reference TRBV19 and TRBJ2-3, the complete variable domain reads DGGITQSPKYLFRKEGQNVTLSCEQNLNHDAMYWYRQDPGQGLRLIYYSQIVNDFQKGDIAEGYSVSREKKESFPLTVTSAQKNPTAFYLCASSQATDTQYFGPGTRLTVL.

This clone was found once. V usage is TRBV28 and J usage is TRBJ1-1; D is undetermined. Germline CDR1 and CDR2: MDHEN and SYDVKM. Trimming removed 4 bases at V and 0 bases at J, with 3 bases between. The CDR3 totals 12 residues. The CDR3 nucleotides are TGTGCCAGCAGTTCTATGAACACTGAAGCTTTCTTT. Its translation is CASSSMNTEAFF. Together with reference TRBV28 and TRBJ1-1, the CDR3 gives the full variable domain: DVKVTQSSRYLVKRTGEKVFLECVQDMDHENMFWYRQDPGLGLRLIYFSYDVKMKEKGDIPEGYSVSREKKERFSLILESASTNQTSMYLCASSSMNTEAFFGQGTRLTVV.

The J gene is TRBJ1-3, the V gene TRBV5-6, with TRBD1 matching 7 bases. Losses at the gene ends were 4 bases for V and 0 bases for J; bases not matched to a gene: 10. The CDR3 consists of 17 residues. Germline V lookup: CDR1 SGHDT, CDR2 YYEEEE. CDR3 DNA: TGTGCCAGCAGCGCCGCTGGACAGGTTTTCTCTGGAAACACCATATATTTT. This translates into CASSAAGQVFSGNTIYF.

The chain employs TRBV27 and TRBJ2-3, with 8 positions matching TRBD2. Unmatched junction bases numbered 13, after V lost 8 bases and J lost 6 bases. The CDR3 consists of 15 residues. Per the germline V gene, CDR1 is MNHEY and CDR2 is SMNVEV (reference sequence). This chain's CDR3 is CASAERRGGSDTQYF. The CDR3, as DNA: TGTGCCAGCGCTGAAAGACGGGGGGGGTCGGATACGCAGTATTTT.

This clone has just one count. This chain uses TRBV27 with TRBJ2-1; 9 bases match TRBD1. Germline values: CDR1 MNHEY, CDR2 SMNVEV (reference sequence). Trimming at V came to 6 bases and at J to 8 bases, leaving 5 bases not matched to a gene. This CDR3 region has 13 residues. The CDR3: CASSAGQGYEQFF. The CDR3 DNA reads as TGTGCCAGCAGCGCGGGACAGGGCTATGAGCAGTTCTTC.

V usage is TRBV5-4 and J usage is TRBJ1-6; no firm D call. The V gene lost 4 bases and the J gene lost 3 bases, with 14 bases spanning the gap. Germline V gene lookup returns CDR1 SGHNT and CDR2 YYREEE (reference sequence). The CDR3 length is 16 residues. For the CDR3, the DNA is TGTGCCAGCAGCCCTATGATTGAGTACTATAATTCACCCCTCCACTTT. This codes for CASSPMIEYYNSPLHF.

The chain is built from TRBV4-1 and TRBJ2-3, with TRBD2 matching over 7 bases. J gave up 5 bases and V 6 bases, and 14 bases lay outside the gene matches. CDR3 length equals 16 residues. Germline V gene sequence: CDR1 MGHRA, CDR2 YSYEKL. The DNA of the CDR3 is TGCGCCAGCAGGCCTCCGGGTAGCGGGCAAAGAGATACGCAGTATTTT. Translating gives CASRPPGSGQRDTQYF.

The rearrangement uses TRBV28 and TRBJ1-4; D is unclear. The germline V gene encodes CDR1 MDHEN and CDR2 SYDVKM. The CDR3 loop spans 14 amino acids. Trimming removed 3 bases from V and 6 bases from J, with 11 bases in between. CDR3: CASSLRGTYEKLFF. In DNA form, the CDR3 reads TGTGCCAGCAGTTTGCGGGGAACCTATGAAAAACTGTTTTTT.